These 22 T cell receptor beta chains came from one sample sequenced in a study of T-cell reconstitution after alpha-beta-depleted transplantation in children. The library targeted TCRbeta and was prepared with unique molecular identifiers. MiXCR, run by TCRdb on the PCR reads, gives a single entry per CDR3 protein. The table has some 200,000 distinct CDR3 sequences, 9.7% seen once. This sample comprised PBMCs from the stem cell graft donor, obtained from the stem cell graft. These receptors were obtained from a human donor who donated a stem cell graft to a child with SCID.

This clonotype was detected many times. The V gene is TRBV7-2, the J gene TRBJ2-7; 8 nucleotides align to TRBD2. CDR3 length: 13 residues. V was pared by 5 bases and J by 4 bases, with 4 bases of the junction left unmatched. Germline lookup yields CDR1 SGHTA and CDR2 FQGNSA. CDR3 residues: CASSQQRGYEQYF. DNA of the CDR3: TGTGCCAGCAGCCAGCAGCGGGGGTACGAGCAGTACTTC.

This clonotype was recorded at least ten times. The genes are TRBV6-2 or TRBV6-3 and TRBJ2-7; 7 bases fit TRBD1. The CDR3 extends over 15 amino acids. With 6 bases clipped from V and 5 bases from J, the junction kept 13 bases outside the gene matches. Germline assignment: CDR1 MNHEY and CDR2 SVGEGT. The DNA of the CDR3 is TGTGCCAGCAGCCCCATGACAGGGTCTTGGGACGAGCAGTACTTC. This gives the protein CASSPMTGSWDEQYF.

This clonotype was found many times. V gene TRBV29-1 combines with J gene TRBJ2-5; a possible D gene is TRBD1 (6 bases). This CDR3 contains 13 residues. CDR1 is SQVTM and CDR2 is ANQGSEA in the germline V gene. Trimming pared 8 bases from V and 2 bases from J, leaving 15 bases between. CDR3 sequence reads: CSLADSPQETQYF. The CDR3, as DNA: TGCAGCTTGGCGGACAGTCCGCAAGAGACCCAGTACTTC.

This clonotype was observed many times. The genes are TRBV5-1 and TRBJ2-5; D call uncertain. Trimming left V 4 bases short and J 5 bases short, with 9 bases between. The CDR3 runs to 12 residues. The germline CDR1 and CDR2 sequences are SGHRS and YFSETQ. This CDR3 reads CASSVSVETQYF. The CDR3 DNA reads TGCGCCAGCAGCGTATCAGTGGAGACCCAGTACTTC.

This clonotype was counted many times. The V call is TRBV5-1, the J call TRBJ1-2; no reliable D call. The CDR3 has 15 amino acids. In germline, CDR1 is SGHRS, CDR2 YFSETQ. Trimming left V 0 bases short and J 4 bases short, with 13 bases between. The CDR3 protein is CASSLEGSALYGYTF. The CDR3, as DNA: TGCGCCAGCAGCTTGGAAGGTTCCGCACTCTATGGCTACACCTTC.

This clonotype was counted many times. The V and J genes are TRBV29-1 and TRBJ2-2, with 9 bases matching TRBD1. This CDR3 has 14 amino acids. Germline V gives CDR1 SQVTM, CDR2 ANQGSEA. V shed 7 bases, J shed 7 bases, and the junction held 10 bases outside the gene matches. The CDR3 coding sequence is TGCAGCGCCTACCGGGACAGGGAAGACGGGGAGCTGTTTTTT. It specifies CSAYRDREDGELFF.

This clonotype was observed at least ten times. The chain is built from TRBV5-1 and TRBJ1-2; D gene ambiguous. The CDR3 covers 15 residues. The germline V gene encodes CDR1 SGHRS and CDR2 YFSETQ. Trimming pared 1 base from V and 8 bases from J, leaving 18 bases between. The CDR3 DNA reads as TGCGCCAGCAGCTTGATGGCCAGCTCAAGTCAGGGCTACACCTTC. This sequence encodes CASSLMASSSQGYTF.

This clonotype occurred a few times. V usage is TRBV4-1 and J usage is TRBJ2-5, with unresolved D. This CDR3 spans 13 amino acids. From germline, CDR1 is MGHRA and CDR2 YSYEKL. V was pared by 0 bases and J by 3 bases, with 5 bases between. This chain's CDR3 is CASSQDAEETQYF. CDR3 nucleotide sequence: TGCGCCAGCAGCCAAGATGCAGAAGAGACCCAGTACTTC.

This clonotype has just a few counts. The V call is TRBV5-1, the J call TRBJ2-2; 7 bases align to TRBD1. The CDR3 has 17 residues. With 4 bases clipped from V and 0 bases from J, the junction kept 9 bases outside the gene matches. Germline V lookup: CDR1 SGHRS, CDR2 YFSETQ. CDR3: CASSTAVGTANTGELFF. The CDR3 DNA sequence: TGCGCCAGCAGCACTGCCGTCGGGACAGCGAACACCGGGGAGCTGTTTTTT.

This clonotype was detected ten times or more. The genes are TRBV9 and TRBJ2-1; 9 bases map to TRBD1. The CDR3 extends over 15 amino acids. The V and J ends lost 2 bases and 4 bases, in that order; junction bases with no gene match: 4. CDR1 and CDR2 (germline): SGDLS, YYNGEE. CDR3 residues: CASSVAGQGYNEQFF. In DNA form, the CDR3 reads TGTGCCAGCAGCGTCGCGGGACAGGGTTACAATGAGCAGTTCTTC.

This clonotype has a count of ten or more. V is TRBV7-9 and J is TRBJ1-4; D gene uncertain. V gave up 2 bases and J gave up 4 bases, with 5 bases separating them. This CDR3 comprises 13 residues. Germline CDR1 reads SEHNR; CDR2 reads FQNEAQ (reference sequence). The CDR3: CASSLRLNEKLFF. The CDR3 DNA is TGTGCCAGCAGCTTACGACTTAATGAAAAACTGTTTTTT.

This clonotype was picked up many times. This chain uses TRBV5-1 with TRBJ2-3; D is unclear. Trimming took off 4 bases at V and 0 bases at J, with 9 bases between the two ends. Germline V gives CDR1 SGHRS, CDR2 YFSETQ. This CDR3 has 14 residues. DNA for the CDR3: TGCGCCAGCAGCCCCACATCCAGCACAGATACGCAGTATTTT. The encoded protein is CASSPTSSTDTQYF. Supplemented by reference TRBV5-1 and TRBJ2-3, the full variable domain reads KAGVTQTPRYLIKTRGQQVTLSCSPISGHRSVSWYQQTPGQGLQFLFEYFSETQRNKGNFPGRFSGRQFSNSRSEMNVSTLELGDSALYLCASSPTSSTDTQYFGPGTRLTVL.

The gene calls are TRBV6-2 or TRBV6-3 and TRBJ2-1; 8 nucleotides agree with TRBD1. V dropped 6 bases and J dropped 4; count of bases not matched to a gene: 11. Germline V CDR1 and CDR2: MNHEY, SVGEGT. The CDR3 consists of 16 residues. CDR3 DNA: TGTGCCAGCAGAGATTCCGGGACAGGCCAATACAATGAGCAGTTCTTC. Protein product: CASRDSGTGQYNEQFF.

Details on this clonotype: A read error may explain this, as a much larger clone is one base away. Written as DNA, the CDR3 is TGTGCCATAGGACAGGCGACGCCCTATAATTCACCCCTCCACTTT. Encoded protein: CAIGQATPYNSPLHF. This chain connects TRBV10-3 to TRBJ1-6; 7 bases align to TRBD1. The germline gives CDR1 ENHRY, CDR2 SYGVKD. The V segment lost 9 bases and the J segment 2 bases; nucleotides outside the gene matches: 7. This CDR3 has 15 amino acids.

This clonotype was counted at least ten times. The rearrangement links TRBV15 to TRBJ1-3, with D uncertain. The length of the CDR3 is 13 residues. The ends were cut back, 3 bases at V and 7 bases at J, with 10 bases in the middle. Germline V gives CDR1 LNHNV, CDR2 YYDKDF (reference sequence). The CDR3 DNA reads TGTGCCACCAGCAGTGGAGCCGGGAACACCATATATTTT. Translating gives CATSSGAGNTIYF.

This clonotype was picked up many times. The chain uses TRBV7-3 and TRBJ1-6; a possible D gene is TRBD1 (6 bases). This CDR3 is 15 amino acids long. The V end lost 5 bases, the J end lost 7 bases, and 15 bases lay between the germline ends. The V gene's germline CDR1 is SGHTA and CDR2 FQGTGA. CDR3 bases: TGTGCCAGCAGCCGTAACAGGGAAGGGAATTCACCCCTCCACTTT. It codes for CASSRNREGNSPLHF.

With respect to this clonotype: This CDR3 is missing its conserved last phenylalanine or tryptophan, likely due to a read error. The chain combines TRBV2 with TRBJ2-2; D uncertain. This CDR3 has 14 residues. The V end was cut by 6 bases, the J end by 4 bases, with 12 bases between. Germline V lookup: CDR1 SNHLY, CDR2 FYNNEI. CDR3 sequence reads: CASRNWAITGELFY. As DNA, the CDR3 is TGTGCCAGCAGGAACTGGGCCATCACCGGGGAGCTGTTTTAT.

This clonotype was seen many times. This chain uses TRBV5-1 with TRBJ1-1, with D perhaps matching TRBD1 (5 bases). The CDR3 runs 15 residues. V dropped 5 bases and J dropped 1 base, with 15 bases sitting between them. Germline V gene lookup returns CDR1 SGHRS and CDR2 YFSETQ. The CDR3 reads CASRKLVGGNTEAFF. As DNA, the CDR3 is TGCGCCAGCAGGAAGCTTGTCGGGGGGAACACTGAAGCTTTCTTT.

This clonotype has at least ten counts. The rearrangement uses TRBV14 and TRBJ2-7, with a tentative D call TRBD1 (5 bases). Looked up from germline, CDR1 is SGHDN and CDR2 is FVKESK. V was shortened by 0 bases and J by 5 bases, with 11 bases between the two germline ends. The CDR3 is made up of 14 amino acids. The CDR3 bases are TGTGCCAGCAGCCAAGATGCCGGACACCACGAGCAGTACTTC. This sequence encodes CASSQDAGHHEQYF.

This clonotype was observed many times. The rearrangement joins TRBV12-3 or TRBV12-4 to TRBJ1-3; D call uncertain. This CDR3 has 15 residues. V was cut by 3 bases and J by 0 bases, with 9 bases left in between. The CDR3 loop reads CASSFRFGSGNTIYF. The CDR3 DNA reads as TGTGCCAGCAGTTTTCGTTTCGGCTCTGGAAACACCATATATTTT.

There are many counts of this clonotype. J is TRBJ2-3 and V is TRBV6-1, with 7 nucleotides matching TRBD2. This CDR3 has 18 residues. CDR1 MNHNS and CDR2 SASEGT come from the germline V gene. V gave up 1 base and J gave up 4 bases; unmatched junction bases: 14. CDR3 region: CASSEVAGDGIDSDTQYF. CDR3 sequence (DNA): TGTGCCAGCAGTGAAGTGGCGGGGGACGGAATTGATTCAGATACGCAGTATTTT.

This clonotype was found many times. This chain joins TRBV12-3 or TRBV12-4 and TRBJ2-1; 7 bases line up with TRBD2. Trimming at V came to 5 bases and at J to 0 bases, leaving 7 bases not matched to a gene. The CDR3 has 16 residues. The CDR3 protein is CASSPPGGSSYNEQFF. The CDR3 DNA sequence: TGTGCCAGCAGTCCCCCCGGGGGGAGCTCCTACAATGAGCAGTTCTTC.